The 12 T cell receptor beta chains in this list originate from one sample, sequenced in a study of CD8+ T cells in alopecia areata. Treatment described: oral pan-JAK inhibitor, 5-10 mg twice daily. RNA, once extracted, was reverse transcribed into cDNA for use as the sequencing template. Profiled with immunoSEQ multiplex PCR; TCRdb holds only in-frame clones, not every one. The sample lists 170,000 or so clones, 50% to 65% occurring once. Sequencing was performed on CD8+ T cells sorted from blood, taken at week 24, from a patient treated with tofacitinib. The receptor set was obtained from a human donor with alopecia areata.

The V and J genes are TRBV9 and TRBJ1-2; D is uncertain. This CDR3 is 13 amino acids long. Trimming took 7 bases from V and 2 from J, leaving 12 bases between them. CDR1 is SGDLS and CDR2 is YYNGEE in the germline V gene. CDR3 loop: CASESQENYGYTF. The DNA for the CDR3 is TGTGCCAGCGAATCTCAGGAGAACTATGGCTACACCTTC.

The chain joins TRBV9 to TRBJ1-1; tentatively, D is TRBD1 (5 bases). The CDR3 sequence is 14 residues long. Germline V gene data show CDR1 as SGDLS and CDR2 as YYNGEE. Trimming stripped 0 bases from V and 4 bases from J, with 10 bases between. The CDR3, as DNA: TGTGCCAGCAGCGTAGTCAGGGAGCCCACTGAAGCTTTCTTT. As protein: CASSVVREPTEAFF.

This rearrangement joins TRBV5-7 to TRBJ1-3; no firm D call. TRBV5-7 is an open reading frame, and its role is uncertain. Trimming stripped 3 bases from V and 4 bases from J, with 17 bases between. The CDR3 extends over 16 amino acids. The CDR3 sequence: CASSSRGLSSGNTIYF. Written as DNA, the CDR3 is TGTGCCAGCAGCTCGAGAGGGTTGTCGTCCGGAAACACCATATATTTT.

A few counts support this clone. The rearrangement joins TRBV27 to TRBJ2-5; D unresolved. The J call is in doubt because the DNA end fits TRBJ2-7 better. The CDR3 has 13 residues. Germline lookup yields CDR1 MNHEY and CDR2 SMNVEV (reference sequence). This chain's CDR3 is CASSPIGPYEQYF. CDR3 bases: TGTGCCAGCAGCCCTATTGGTCCGTACGAGCAGTACTTC.

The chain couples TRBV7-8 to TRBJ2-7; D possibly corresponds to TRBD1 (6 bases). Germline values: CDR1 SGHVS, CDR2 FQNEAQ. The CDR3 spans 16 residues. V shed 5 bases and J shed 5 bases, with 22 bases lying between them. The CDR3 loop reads CASSLIKGEIPDEQYF. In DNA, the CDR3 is TGTGCCAGCAGCCTAATAAAGGGGGAGATCCCAGACGAGCAGTACTTC.

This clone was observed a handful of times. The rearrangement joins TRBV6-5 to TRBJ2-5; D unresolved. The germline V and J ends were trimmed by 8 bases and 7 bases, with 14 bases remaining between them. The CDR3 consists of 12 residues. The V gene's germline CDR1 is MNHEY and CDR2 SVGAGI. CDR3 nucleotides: TGTGCCAGCGTCAGTGGGCCGGGGACCCAGTACTTC. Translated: CASVSGPGTQYF.

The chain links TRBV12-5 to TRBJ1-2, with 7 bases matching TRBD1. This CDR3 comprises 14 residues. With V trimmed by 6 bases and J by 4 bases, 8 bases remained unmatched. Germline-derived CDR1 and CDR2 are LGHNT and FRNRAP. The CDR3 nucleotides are TGTGCTAGTGGCCACCTGGGGACAGCCTATGGCTACACCTTC. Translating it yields CASGHLGTAYGYTF.

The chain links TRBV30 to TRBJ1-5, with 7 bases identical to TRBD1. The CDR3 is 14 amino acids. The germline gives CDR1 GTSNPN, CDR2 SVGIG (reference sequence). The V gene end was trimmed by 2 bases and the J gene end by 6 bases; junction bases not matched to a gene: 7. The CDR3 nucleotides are TGTGCCTGGAGTAACAGGGGCTTTATTCAGCCCCAGCATTTT. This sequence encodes CAWSNRGFIQPQHF.

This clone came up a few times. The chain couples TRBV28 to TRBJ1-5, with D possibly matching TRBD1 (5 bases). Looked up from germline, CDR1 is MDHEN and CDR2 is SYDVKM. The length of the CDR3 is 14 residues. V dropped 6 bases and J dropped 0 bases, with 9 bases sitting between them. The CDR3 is CASSLGVSNQPQHF. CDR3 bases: TGTGCCAGCAGCCTAGGGGTTAGCAATCAGCCCCAGCATTTT. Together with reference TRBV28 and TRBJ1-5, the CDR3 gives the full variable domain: DVKVTQSSRYLVKRTGEKVFLECVQDMDHENMFWYRQDPGLGLRLIYFSYDVKMKEKGDIPEGYSVSREKKERFSLILESASTNQTSMYLCASSLGVSNQPQHFGDGTRLSIL.

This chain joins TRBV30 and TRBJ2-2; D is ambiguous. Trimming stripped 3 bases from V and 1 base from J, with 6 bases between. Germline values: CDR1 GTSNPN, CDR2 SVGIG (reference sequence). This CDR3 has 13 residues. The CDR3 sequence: CAWRAGNTGELFF. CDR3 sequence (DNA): TGTGCCTGGAGAGCCGGGAACACCGGGGAGCTGTTTTTT.

CDR3 in DNA: TGTGCCAGCAGTTACTCGTCAGGGGTCGACGGCTACACCTTC. This gives the protein CASSYSSGVDGYTF. The V call is TRBV6-5, the J call TRBJ1-2, with D maybe TRBD1 (6 bases). Deletions cut 0 bases from V and 8 bases from J, with 13 bases between. The CDR3 consists of 14 residues. CDR1 MNHEY and CDR2 SVGAGI come from the germline V gene.

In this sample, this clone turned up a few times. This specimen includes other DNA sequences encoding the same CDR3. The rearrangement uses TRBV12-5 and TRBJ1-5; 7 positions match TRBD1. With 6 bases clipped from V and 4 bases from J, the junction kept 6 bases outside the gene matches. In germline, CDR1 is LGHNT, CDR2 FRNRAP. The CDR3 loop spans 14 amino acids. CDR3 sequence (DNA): TGTGCTAGTGGCCCGGGACAGCCAAATCAGCCCCAGCATTTT. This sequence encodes CASGPGQPNQPQHF. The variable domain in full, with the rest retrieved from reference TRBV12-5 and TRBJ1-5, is DARVTQTPRHKVTEMGQEVTMRCQPILGHNTVFWYRQTMMQGLELLAYFRNRAPLDDSGMPKDRFSAEMPDATLATLKIQPSEPRDSAVYFCASGPGQPNQPQHFGDGTRLSIL.